Listed here are 29 T cell receptor beta chains from one sample, sequenced in a study of blood T cell repertoires in COVID-19. Assay: immunoSEQ multiplex PCR; the TCRdb copy retains only in-frame clones and omits some. Of 100,000 or so clones listed, around 84% are singletons. Sequencing was carried out using peripheral blood. These receptors all stem from a woman older than 75 with acute or convalescent COVID-19.

Only a few counts were recorded for this clone. This rearrangement joins TRBV5-1 to TRBJ1-2, with 7 positions matching TRBD1. CDR1 and CDR2 from the germline V gene are SGHRS and YFSETQ. V shed 4 bases, J shed 4 bases, and the junction held 4 bases outside the gene matches. The CDR3 has 13 amino acids. CDR3 region: CASSPDRVYGYTF. CDR3 DNA: TGCGCCAGCAGCCCAGACAGGGTCTATGGCTACACCTTC.

The V call is TRBV10-3, the J call TRBJ2-1; TRBD2 aligns across 12 bases. Trimming took 2 bases from V and 3 from J; bases not matched to a gene: 5. CDR1 is ENHRY, CDR2 SYGVKD, per germline. The CDR3 contains 17 residues. The CDR3 loop reads CAISERLAGGIYNEQFF. CDR3 DNA sequence: TGTGCCATCAGTGAGAGGCTAGCGGGAGGGATCTACAATGAGCAGTTCTTC.

This chain uses TRBV2 with TRBJ2-7; maybe TRBD2 (5 bases). Trimming stripped 1 base from V and 3 bases from J, with 13 bases between. Germline CDR1 reads SNHLY; CDR2 reads FYNNEI. This CDR3 comprises 15 residues. The chain's CDR3 is CASSEGGGQFYEQYF. CDR3 DNA sequence: TGTGCCAGCAGTGAAGGAGGCGGGCAATTCTACGAGCAGTACTTC. Full variable domain (remainder filled in from reference TRBV2 and TRBJ2-7): EPEVTQTPSHQVTQMGQEVILRCVPISNHLYFYWYRQILGQKVEFLVSFYNNEISEKSEIFDDQFSVERPDGSNFTLKIRSTKLEDSAMYFCASSEGGGQFYEQYFGPGTRLTVT.

This chain uses TRBV7-2 with TRBJ2-1; no clear D gene. Trimming shortened V by 1 base and J by 6 bases, and 7 bases separated the two germline ends. CDR1 and CDR2 from the germline V gene are SGHTA and FQGNSA. The CDR3 runs to 13 residues. In nucleotides, the CDR3 is TGTGCCAGCAGCTTAGTTCGGAGCAATGAGCAGTTCTTC. Its protein is CASSLVRSNEQFF.

The V gene is TRBV21-1, the J gene TRBJ2-7; TRBD1 is the table's D call and was not checked against the DNA. TRBV21-1 is flagged as a pseudogene. The CDR3 is 14 amino acids. The CDR3 coding sequence is TGTGCCAGCAGCAAAGGCCACACCTCCTACGAGCAGTACGTC. It translates to CASSKGHTSYEQYV.

The chain links TRBV27 to TRBJ2-1; tentative D call: TRBD1 (5 bases). The CDR3 contains 14 residues. Trimming removed 3 bases at V and 7 bases at J, with 13 bases between. Germline V gives CDR1 MNHEY, CDR2 SMNVEV (reference sequence). The CDR3, as DNA: TGTGCCAGCAGTTTTTCGACAGCCCTAAATGAGCAGTTCTTC. It yields the protein CASSFSTALNEQFF.

This clone was seen more than once but under ten times. The rearrangement links TRBV4-3 to TRBJ2-1, with TRBD2 matching 7 bases. This CDR3 has 16 amino acids. Germline lookup yields CDR1 LGHNA and CDR2 YSLEER. J gave up 3 bases and V 0 bases, and 5 bases lay outside the gene matches. The CDR3 region is CASSQDHGGDYNEQFF. CDR3 sequence (DNA): TGCGCCAGCAGCCAAGATCATGGGGGGGACTACAATGAGCAGTTCTTC.

The chain combines TRBV5-4 with TRBJ2-1, with TRBD2 identical over 8 bases. Trimming took 2 bases from V and 8 from J; bases not matched to a gene: 6. The CDR3 is 14 amino acids. The germline V gene has CDR1 SGHNT and CDR2 YYREEE (reference sequence). The CDR3 DNA is TGTGCCAGCAGCTTTGGGCCGGGAGGGGATGAGCAGTTCTTC. Amino acid sequence: CASSFGPGGDEQFF.

The CDR3 reads CASSYVIPPADTQYF. The CDR3 DNA reads TGTGCCAGCAGTTACGTTATACCGCCGGCAGATACGCAGTATTTT. This chain uses TRBV6-2 or TRBV6-3 with TRBJ2-3; no firm D call. Germline V gene data show CDR1 as MNHEY and CDR2 as SVGEGT. The CDR3 consists of 15 residues. V was shortened by 2 bases and J by 4 bases, with 13 bases between the two germline ends.

CDR3 sequence: CASSQDFYRYTF. CDR3 nucleotide sequence: TGCGCCAGCAGCCAAGATTTTTATCGCTACACCTTC. The chain has TRBV4-1 and TRBJ1-2; no definite D call. V was trimmed by 0 bases and J by 9 bases, leaving 8 bases between them. The CDR3 sequence is 12 residues long. The V gene's germline CDR1 is MGHRA and CDR2 YSYEKL.

Here the CDR3 reads CASSFSGRAGDEQFF. The DNA of the CDR3 is TGTGCCAGCAGCTTTAGCGGGAGGGCCGGTGATGAGCAGTTCTTC. This chain links TRBV7-9 with TRBJ2-1, with 11 bases lining up with TRBD2. From germline, CDR1 is SEHNR and CDR2 FQNEAQ (reference sequence). The CDR3 length is 15 residues. Trimming at V came to 3 bases and at J to 8 bases, leaving 6 bases not matched to a gene. The variable domain in full, with the rest retrieved from reference TRBV7-9 and TRBJ2-1, is DTGVSQNPRHKITKRGQNVTFRCDPISEHNRLYWYRQTLGQGPEFLTYFQNEAQLEKSRLLSDRFSAERPKGSFSTLEIQRTEQGDSAMYLCASSFSGRAGDEQFFGPGTRLTVL.

The genes are TRBV9 and TRBJ1-1, with a weak D call TRBD1 (5 bases). V lost 4 bases and J lost 3, with 13 bases in between. Germline CDR1 and CDR2: SGDLS and YYNGEE. The CDR3 has 14 residues. The CDR3 sequence: CASSMTLRDTEAFF. The CDR3 bases are TGTGCCAGCAGCATGACCCTCAGGGACACTGAAGCTTTCTTT.

This rearrangement joins TRBV12-3 or TRBV12-4 to TRBJ1-5, with TRBD1 matching over 7 bases. This CDR3 contains 12 residues. Trimming took 6 bases from V and 12 from J; bases not matched to a gene: 8. CDR3 nucleotides: TGTGCCAGCAGGGACGACAGGGACCTCCAGCATTTT. It translates to CASRDDRDLQHF.

The chain couples TRBV7-9 to TRBJ2-3, with D tentatively TRBD1 (6 bases). The CDR3 is 13 residues long. Germline V lookup: CDR1 SEHNR, CDR2 FQNEAQ (reference sequence). V was clipped by 7 bases and J by 4 bases, with 12 bases between them. Written as DNA, the CDR3 is TGTGCCAGCAACTACAGGGCCTCAGATACGCAGTATTTT. It codes for CASNYRASDTQYF.

The rearrangement joins TRBV7-7 to TRBJ2-1, with 7 bases that match TRBD2. V was pared by 0 bases and J by 10 bases, with 9 bases of the junction left unmatched. CDR1 SSHAT and CDR2 FNYEAQ come from the germline V gene (reference sequence). This CDR3 has 15 amino acids. CDR3 DNA: TGTGCCAGCAGCTTAGCCCCCGCGGGGGAAAGAGAGCAGTTCTTC. Amino acid sequence: CASSLAPAGEREQFF.

V gene TRBV18 combines with J gene TRBJ2-3, with D possibly being TRBD1 (6 bases). The CDR3 sequence is 16 residues long. Germline-derived CDR1 and CDR2 are KGHSH and LQKENI. V lost 4 bases, J lost 0 bases, and 14 bases lay in between. CDR3 sequence: CASSLQQGASTDTQYF. The DNA for the CDR3 is TGTGCCAGCTCACTACAACAGGGAGCTAGCACAGATACGCAGTATTTT.

This chain connects TRBV4-3 to TRBJ1-6, with 8 bases that match TRBD1. The CDR3 consists of 16 residues. With 1 base clipped from V and 9 bases from J, the junction kept 8 bases outside the gene matches. Germline-derived CDR1 and CDR2 are LGHNA and YSLEER. The CDR3 here is CASSQAPRTGTSPLHF. In DNA form, the CDR3 reads TGCGCCAGCAGCCAAGCCCCGAGGACAGGGACTTCACCCCTCCACTTT.

The chain joins TRBV14 to TRBJ1-2; the D is unclear. CDR3 size: 14 residues. CDR1 is SGHDN, CDR2 FVKESK, per germline. V gave up 4 bases and J gave up 4 bases, with 13 bases separating them. The CDR3 sequence is CASSPGGRVYGYTF. DNA for the CDR3: TGTGCCAGCAGCCCGGGAGGGAGGGTCTATGGCTACACCTTC.

The chain is built from TRBV5-1 and TRBJ2-3; 8 bases are a match to TRBD2. Trimming took 0 bases from V and 7 from J; bases not matched to a gene: 7. Germline CDR1 SGHRS, CDR2 YFSETQ. The CDR3 runs 15 residues. The CDR3 region has the DNA TGCGCCAGCAGCTTGGCGGGAGGGCCTACTTATACGCAGTATTTT. This gives the protein CASSLAGGPTYTQYF.

V is TRBV11-2 and J is TRBJ1-1; D is possibly TRBD1 (6 bases). With 2 bases removed from V and 11 bases from J, the gap between germline ends came to 18 bases. The CDR3 runs to 14 residues. Germline CDR1 reads SGHAT; CDR2 reads FQNNGV. CDR3 region: CASSLSTGGTWAFF. The CDR3 DNA reads as TGTGCCAGCAGCTTATCAACGGGAGGGACATGGGCTTTCTTT. The whole variable domain, filled in from reference TRBV11-2 and TRBJ1-1, reads EAGVAQSPRYKIIEKRQSVAFWCNPISGHATLYWYQQILGQGPKLLIQFQNNGVVDDSQLPKDRFSAERLKGVDSTLKIQPAKLEDSAVYLCASSLSTGGTWAFFGQGTRLTVV.

This clone has only one observation. V gene TRBV29-1 combines with J gene TRBJ2-2; perhaps TRBD2 as D (6 bases). V lost 4 bases and J 2 bases, leaving 11 bases between the germline ends. CDR1 is SQVTM and CDR2 is ANQGSEA in the germline V gene. CDR3 size: 14 residues. The CDR3 reads CSVGPGLNTGELFF. The CDR3 DNA is TGCAGCGTTGGTCCGGGACTCAACACCGGGGAGCTGTTTTTT.

This chain connects TRBV5-1 to TRBJ2-3; TRBD2 might be the D (6 bases). The CDR3 consists of 14 residues. Trimming stripped 0 bases from V and 4 bases from J, with 9 bases between. CDR1 and CDR2 (germline): SGHRS, YFSETQ. This chain's CDR3 is CASSLVEGSDTQYF. The CDR3 nucleotides read TGCGCCAGCAGCTTGGTGGAGGGCTCAGATACGCAGTATTTT.

The sample holds one count of this clone. The chain has TRBV2 and TRBJ1-3; D ambiguous. This CDR3 has 11 amino acids. Trimming left V 6 bases short and J 7 bases short, with 7 bases between. CDR1 is SNHLY and CDR2 is FYNNEI in the germline V gene. CDR3 DNA: TGTGCCAGCAGCCAGGTCAACACCATATATTTT. Residues: CASSQVNTIYF.

This sequence joins TRBV11-2 and TRBJ1-2, with a weak D call TRBD1 (5 bases). V dropped 4 bases and J dropped 5 bases, with 14 bases sitting between them. The CDR3 sequence is 14 residues long. CDR1 and CDR2 from the germline V gene are SGHAT and FQNNGV. In nucleotides, the CDR3 is TGTGCCAGCAGCTGGGCGCAGGGTTGGTATGGCTACACCTTC. This codes for CASSWAQGWYGYTF.

This clone has just a few counts. The chain has TRBV6-5 and TRBJ2-5, with 8 bases lining up with TRBD2. The V and J ends lost 4 bases and 0 bases, in that order; junction bases with no gene match: 4. The CDR3 is made up of 15 amino acids. The germline V gene has CDR1 MNHEY and CDR2 SVGAGI. The CDR3 is CASSSVAGYQETQYF. The CDR3 bases are TGTGCCAGCAGTTCGGTAGCGGGGTACCAAGAGACCCAGTACTTC.

The J gene is TRBJ2-5, the V gene TRBV5-5; 8 nucleotides match TRBD2. The CDR3 sequence is 15 residues long. With V trimmed by 1 base and J by 4 bases, 6 bases remained unmatched. Germline assignment: CDR1 SGHKS and CDR2 YYEKEE (reference sequence). DNA for the CDR3: TGTGCCAGCAGCTTGAGGGCCGGACTAGCAGAGACCCAGTACTTC. Residues: CASSLRAGLAETQYF.

The chain recombines TRBV6-5 with TRBJ1-1, with D perhaps matching TRBD1 (6 bases). CDR3 size: 12 residues. Germline V gene sequence: CDR1 MNHEY, CDR2 SVGAGI. Trimming took 3 bases from V and 8 from J, leaving 10 bases between them. The CDR3 reads CASSYGTGEAFF. CDR3 nucleotide sequence: TGTGCCAGCAGTTATGGTACAGGGGAAGCTTTCTTT.

This clone was found a few times. The chain carries TRBV11-3 and TRBJ1-1; the D is unclear. The CDR3 extends over 15 amino acids. The germline gives CDR1 SGHNT, CDR2 YENEEA. Trimming took off 1 base at V and 4 bases at J, with 13 bases between the two ends. CDR3 loop: CASSLGRGEGTEAFF. The CDR3 DNA sequence: TGTGCCAGCAGCTTAGGACGGGGAGAAGGCACTGAAGCTTTCTTT.

The chain combines TRBV2 with TRBJ2-2; D possibly corresponds to TRBD1 (5 bases). The CDR3 covers 13 residues. The V gene lost 1 base and the J gene lost 7 bases, with 7 bases spanning the gap. Per the germline V gene, CDR1 is SNHLY and CDR2 is FYNNEI. The CDR3 is CASSEVQGGELFF. Written as DNA, the CDR3 is TGTGCCAGCAGTGAAGTCCAGGGCGGGGAGCTGTTTTTT.